The entry below describes one TCR beta chain. This entry comes from a study of blood T cell repertoires in COVID-19. Study overall: Specimens from acute and convalescent COVID-19 originated in the United States, Italy and Spain. PBMCs, B-cell-depleted T cells, or T cells provided the cDNA or gDNA that made up the material.

Study processing details: Estimated nucleated cell counts came from reference gene primer amplification. Assay used: immunoSEQ multiplex PCR; TCRdb lists only in-frame clones, some missing. V, J and clone size reflect that table, while D and trimming were determined from the DNA. The sample has 55,000 to 80,000 clones; around 90% are singletons. V lost 5 bases and J lost 3, with 11 bases in between. Germline V lookup: CDR1 MNHEY, CDR2 SVGAGI. This CDR3 comprises 14 residues. The sample comprised peripheral blood. The receptor was derived from a man in his fifties with acute or convalescent COVID-19. The chain recombines TRBV6-5 with TRBJ2-1; possible D gene TRBD2, 6 bases. The CDR3 sequence is CASSPSRDYNEQFF. The CDR3 region has the DNA TGTGCCAGCAGTCCGTCGCGGGACTACAATGAGCAGTTCTTC.